This record looks at one TCR beta chain sequence and its context. Germline V gene data show CDR1 as SGHVS and CDR2 as FQNEAQ. The CDR3 extends over 15 amino acids. V dropped 2 bases and J dropped 0 bases, with 8 bases sitting between them. This entry belongs to a study of blood T cell repertoires in COVID-19. Study-wide background: The United States, Italy and Spain were the sources of the acute and convalescent COVID-19 samples. The analysed material was cDNA or gDNA that came from T cells, B-cell-depleted T cells, or PBMCs.

In the authors' methods: Quantification of nucleated cells was approximated via reference gene primer amplification. Generated by immunoSEQ multiplex PCR, the TCRdb table keeps only in-frame clones and is missing some. V, J and clone size derive from that table, while D and trimming were established from the DNA sequence. Altogether around 150,000 clones are present, approximately 84% being singletons, with the ten largest covering 4%. The specimen was peripheral blood. The rearrangement joins TRBV7-8 to TRBJ2-1; D is unclear. This sequence was found in a woman aged 55-69 years with acute or convalescent COVID-19. The CDR3 nucleotides read TGTGCCAGCAGCTTAATGGAGAGCTCCTACAATGAGCAGTTCTTC. Translating gives CASSLMESSYNEQFF.